This is a list of T cell receptor beta chains from one sample in a study of T cell clonotyping in hematopoietic cell transplantation. The table came from immunoSEQ multiplex PCR; TCRdb's copy has only in-frame clones and leaves some out. The sample lists over 6,500 clones, around 35% occurring once. The material was peripheral blood mononuclear cells, obtained 30 days after allogeneic stem cell transplant. The receptors come from a female patient aged 60 to 70 who had an allogeneic stem cell transplant, so the T cells may come from the graft donor. Some clones in this sample may be carry-over from other donors' samples. CDR3s include the opening cysteine and the closing phenylalanine or tryptophan. The order of the fields is clone size, V gene, J gene, D gene, CDR3 DNA, CDR3 protein. A D gene is named only where the DNA matches it firmly. Some rows have no size entry. The others give once, few or many, or a class for an expanded clone.

>.|TRBV30|TRBJ1-5|.
TGTGCCTGGAGCCAAACAGAGAATCAGCCCCAGCATTTT
CAWSQTENQPQHF
>.|TRBV6-5|TRBJ1-6|.
TGTGCCAGCAGTACAGGGAGTTATAATTCACCCCTCCACTTT
CASSTGSYNSPLHF
>few|TRBV10-1|TRBJ2-7|TRBD2
TGCGCCAGCAATTCAGCGGGGGCTGGGGAGCAGTACTTC
CASNSAGAGEQYF
>few|TRBV30|TRBJ1-2|.
TGTGCCTGGGGTACTGGATACTATGGCTACACCTTC
CAWGTGYYGYTF
>.|TRBV30|TRBJ2-3|TRBD2
TGTGCCTGGATGACTAGCGGTAGTGGTACGCAGTATTTT
CAWMTSGSGTQYF
>few|TRBV28|TRBJ2-7|.
TGTGCCAGCAGAGCCCCGGGGGGCGCCAACGAGCAGTACTTC
CASRAPGGANEQYF
>.|TRBV29-1|TRBJ2-1|.
TGCAGCCCCTCAGGTATGGGCAGGGAGGTCTTC
CSPSGMGREVF
>.|TRBV25-1|TRBJ1-2|.
TGTGCCAGCAGGCCCGGGAAGGAGCCCCTCTACACCTTC
CASRPGKEPLYTF
>large|TRBV13|TRBJ1-2|.
TGTGCCAGCAGCCTCCGACAGCGGTACCCCTACTTC
CASSLRQRYPYF
>.|TRBV30|TRBJ2-5|.
TGTGCCTGGAGTGACGGGGTTGGCCAAGAGACCCAGTACTTC
CAWSDGVGQETQYF
>few|TRBV27|TRBJ1-2|.
TGTGCCAGCAGTTCCCCCGGGAGGCAAACCTATGGCTACACCTTC
CASSSPGRQTYGYTF
>few|TRBV30|TRBJ2-7|TRBD1
TGTGCCTGGAGTACAGGGGGGCACTACGAGCAGTACTTC
CAWSTGGHYEQYF
>.|TRBV30|TRBJ1-1|.
TGTGCCTGGAGTAAAGGGGCCCCGAACACTGAAGCTTTCTTT
CAWSKGAPNTEAFF
>.|TRBV5-6|TRBJ1-5|TRBD1
TGTGCCAGCAGCTTGGGGGGACAGAGCAATCAGCCCCAGCATTTT
CASSLGGQSNQPQHF
>medium-sized|TRBV4-3|TRBJ1-1|.
TGCGCCAGCAGCCAAGAGGCGGAAACCGAAGCTTTCTTT
CASSQEAETEAFF
>.|TRBV30|TRBJ1-1|.
TGTGCCTGGAGTAAGACAGTAAACACTGAAGCTTTCTTT
CAWSKTVNTEAFF
>few|TRBV19|TRBJ1-1|.
TGTGCCAGCAGTCGCAGGGACACTGAAGCTTTCTTT
CASSRRDTEAFF
>.|TRBV6-5|TRBJ2-2|.
TGTGCCAGTGGGGGGCTGGGGTCCGGGGAGCTGTTTTTT
CASGGLGSGELFF
>few|TRBV27|TRBJ2-7|TRBD1
TGTGCCAGCAGTTTCGGGACAGGGTTGGGCGAGCAGTACTTC
CASSFGTGLGEQYF
>few|TRBV29-1|TRBJ1-1|.
TGCAGCGTTGACGACCAGAACACTGAAGCTTTCTTT
CSVDDQNTEAFF
>.|TRBV30|TRBJ2-7|TRBD1
TGTGCCTGGAGTTCCCTGGACAGGGAGCAGTACTTC
CAWSSLDREQYF
>.|TRBV6-5|TRBJ2-1|.
TGTGCCAGCAGTTATCAACGAGGAGTCTACAATGAGCAGTTCTTC
CASSYQRGVYNEQFF